This is a list of T cell receptor beta chains from one sample in a study of blood T cell repertoires in COVID-19. The protocol was immunoSEQ multiplex PCR, while the TCRdb copy is restricted to in-frame clones and leaves out a portion. The sample yields 140,000 or so clones, roughly 87% seen once. The source material was peripheral blood. The receptors shown here come from a woman aged 45-59 years with acute or convalescent COVID-19. CDR3s include the opening cysteine and the closing phenylalanine or tryptophan.

v_call	j_call	cdr3_aa
TRBV6-6	TRBJ1-5	CASSGQGRNQPQHF
TRBV15	TRBJ2-3	CATSRGLAGDPDTQYF
TRBV20-1	TRBJ2-7	CSASRVAVDLEQYF
TRBV19	TRBJ2-3	CASSIVGGGTDTQYF
TRBV5-4	TRBJ2-1	CASSLGVGDNEQFF
TRBV11-2	TRBJ2-3	CASSLRQPATDTQYF
TRBV7-3	TRBJ1-2	CASSPKRGRDNYGYTF
TRBV18	TRBJ1-2	CASSPGLSWEVYTF
TRBV5-6	TRBJ2-5	CASSFGASGETQYF
TRBV5-1	TRBJ2-1	CASSPGSGTSSYNEQFF
TRBV27	TRBJ2-6	CASSSPGSGANVLTF
TRBV9	TRBJ1-1	CASSVVTVMNTEAFF
TRBV10-3	TRBJ1-1	CAIRLDSLTEAFF
TRBV3-1/TRBV3-2	TRBJ1-1	CASSHTAGPEAFF
TRBV6-5	TRBJ1-1	CASTDRGEAEAFF
TRBV5-6	TRBJ1-4	CASSGGQESREKLFF
TRBV27	TRBJ2-3	CASCSGDTDTQYF
TRBV28	TRBJ1-6	CAEIPGQDYCNSPLHF
TRBV19	TRBJ2-1	CASSIGGLATDEQFF
TRBV5-3	TRBJ1-3	CARSPKGGARSGNTIYF
TRBV7-9	TRBJ1-5	CASSWGSPQNQPQHF
TRBV19	TRBJ1-2	CASSIDRRGANYGYTF
TRBV3-1/TRBV3-2	TRBJ1-2	CASSQDPGSYGYTF
TRBV4-1	TRBJ1-2	CASSQGGLNPNYGYTF
TRBV30	TRBJ1-6	CAWSPNGAGDSPLHF
TRBV15	TRBJ1-5	CATGTGVYSNQPQHF
TRBV5-4	TRBJ1-2	CASSLGATGPHPYGYTF
TRBV9	TRBJ1-2	CASSYSGAGDYGYTF
TRBV5-6	TRBJ1-2	CASSPNQGVSGYTF
TRBV3-1/TRBV3-2	TRBJ2-7	CASSQDAYSSYEQYF
TRBV2	TRBJ2-1	CASSSRGSINEQFF
TRBV2	TRBJ1-2	CASSDGGNYGYTF
TRBV27	TRBJ1-1	CASLSRQGRAEAFF
TRBV30	TRBJ1-1	CAYLKTLDTEAFF
TRBV27	TRBJ1-2	CASSLAGSANYGYTF
TRBV19	TRBJ1-4	CASSIVAGEHEKLFF
TRBV7-2	TRBJ2-7	CASSFGLAGGTYEQYF
TRBV3-1/TRBV3-2	TRBJ1-2	CASSQVRRPNYGYTF
TRBV9	TRBJ1-3	CASSGNRGRGNTIYF
TRBV19	TRBJ2-2	CASSSDNPNTGELFF
TRBV18	TRBJ2-1	CASSQYRAETYNEQFF
TRBV11-3	TRBJ2-7	CASSPGTSTYEQYF
TRBV3-1/TRBV3-2	TRBJ1-5	CASSQGQGEQPQHF
TRBV28	TRBJ2-7	CASSLIKGSWPYEQYF
TRBV2	TRBJ1-1	CASSRDRGRDEAFF
TRBV20-1	TRBJ2-5	CSVLMETQYF
TRBV7-9	TRBJ2-7	CASSRQGYEQYF
TRBV13	TRBJ1-1	CASSLGGGEAFF
TRBV10-1	TRBJ1-1	CASSSRGLNTEAFF
TRBV7-2	TRBJ2-7	CASSLRGTGGPYEQYF